Following are 29 T cell receptor beta chains from one sample sequenced in a study of blood T cell repertoires in COVID-19. Assay used: immunoSEQ multiplex PCR; TCRdb lists only in-frame clones, some missing. Of approximately 110,000 clones in the sample, around 81% are singletons; the top ten hold approximately 38%. Sequencing was performed on peripheral blood. The receptors shown here come from an elderly man with acute or convalescent COVID-19.

V gene TRBV18 combines with J gene TRBJ2-7; D not resolved. Germline V gives CDR1 KGHSH, CDR2 LQKENI. The CDR3 runs to 13 residues. V lost 2 bases, J lost 2 bases, and 7 bases lay in between. This chain's CDR3 is CASSPGLTYEQYF. The CDR3, as DNA: TGTGCCAGCTCACCAGGGCTTACCTACGAGCAGTACTTC.

This clone has only a few counts. The chain links TRBV6-5 to TRBJ2-5; 8 positions match TRBD1. Germline CDR1 and CDR2: MNHEY and SVGAGI. The CDR3 has 16 residues. V lost 2 bases and J lost 4; bases outside the gene matches: 9. This chain's CDR3 is CASSYTGTGTLETQYF. CDR3 DNA: TGTGCCAGCAGTTACACCGGGACAGGAACCTTAGAGACCCAGTACTTC.

A single count supports this clone. This rearrangement joins TRBV5-1 to TRBJ2-7; 9 nucleotides line up with TRBD2. The germline V gene has CDR1 SGHRS and CDR2 YFSETQ. The length of the CDR3 is 15 residues. V lost 4 bases to trimming and J lost 2 bases; unmatched junction nucleotides: 7. The CDR3 nucleotides read TGCGCCAGCAGCCCTCGGGCGGGAGGGACCTACGAGCAGTACTTC. Encoded protein: CASSPRAGGTYEQYF.

The chain couples TRBV28 to TRBJ1-5; TRBD1 matches 9 bases. With 4 bases clipped from V and 7 bases from J, the junction kept 11 bases outside the gene matches. The CDR3 runs 16 residues. Germline assignment: CDR1 MDHEN and CDR2 SYDVKM. The CDR3 protein is CASSSPGQGDRQPQHF. The CDR3, as DNA: TGTGCCAGCAGTTCCCCGGGACAGGGCGATCGGCAGCCCCAGCATTTT.

This clone has a single count. The chain has TRBV5-1 and TRBJ2-7, with a possible D match to TRBD1 (6 bases). There are 15 residues in the CDR3. Germline V gene data show CDR1 as SGHRS and CDR2 as YFSETQ. V lost 0 bases and J 4 bases, leaving 14 bases between the germline ends. For the CDR3, the DNA is TGCGCCAGCAGCTTGGCGCTGGGGGCGCCGTACGAGCAGTACTTC. Its translation: CASSLALGAPYEQYF.

The gene calls are TRBV27 and TRBJ2-7; 10 bases align to TRBD2. CDR1 and CDR2 (germline): MNHEY, SMNVEV (reference sequence). V gave up 1 base and J gave up 0 bases; unmatched junction bases: 3. The length of the CDR3 is 16 residues. Here the CDR3 reads CASSLLAGGSSYEQYF. DNA for the CDR3: TGTGCCAGCAGTTTATTAGCGGGAGGTTCCTCCTACGAGCAGTACTTC.

This chain links TRBV5-1 with TRBJ1-1; TRBD1 matches at 9 bases. The CDR3 is 16 residues long. V gave up 0 bases and J gave up 4 bases; unmatched junction bases: 7. Germline CDR1 SGHRS, CDR2 YFSETQ. The CDR3 DNA sequence: TGCGCCAGCAGCTTGGGGCCACAGGGGGCGGGCACTGAAGCTTTCTTT. Translation gives CASSLGPQGAGTEAFF.

DNA of the CDR3: TGTGCCAGCAGCAAAGATCCCCCCGGGACAGGGCCCTTTTCGGTTCGGGCCGGGGCTTTCTTT. Translated: CASSKDPPGTGPFSVRAGAFF. V and J are TRBV21-1 and TRBJ1-1; the D call of TRBD1 is as the table states it, not checked on the DNA. TRBV21-1 is marked as a pseudogene. The CDR3 contains 21 residues.

This chain links TRBV28 with TRBJ2-5; TRBD2 might be the D (7 bases). V gave up 7 bases and J gave up 4 bases, with 19 bases separating them. The CDR3 spans 15 residues. Germline CDR1 MDHEN, CDR2 SYDVKM. The CDR3 loop is CASTQRGRASETQYF. DNA of the CDR3: TGTGCCAGCACCCAAAGGGGGAGGGCCTCAGAGACCCAGTACTTC.

The rearrangement joins TRBV11-2 to TRBJ2-5, with 11 nucleotides matching TRBD1. This CDR3 is built from 17 residues. Trimming took 0 bases from V and 4 from J; bases not matched to a gene: 7. Germline CDR1 and CDR2: SGHAT and FQNNGV. CDR3 amino acids: CASSLDYRTGGGETQYF. In DNA, the CDR3 is TGTGCCAGCAGCTTAGATTACCGGACAGGGGGCGGAGAGACCCAGTACTTC.

This clone has a single count. The chain combines TRBV6-1 with TRBJ2-7, with 8 bases that match TRBD2. The CDR3 extends over 16 amino acids. CDR1 MNHNS and CDR2 SASEGT come from the germline V gene. Trimming at V came to 4 bases and at J to 3 bases, leaving 11 bases not matched to a gene. CDR3 in DNA: TGTGCCAGCAGTGGTCGGACTAGCCAAACTATCTACGAGCAGTACTTC. It yields the protein CASSGRTSQTIYEQYF.

The chain has TRBV7-9 and TRBJ2-5; 8 nucleotides align to TRBD1. The CDR3 sequence is 16 residues long. From germline, CDR1 is SEHNR and CDR2 FQNEAQ (reference sequence). Unmatched junction bases numbered 14, after V lost 4 bases and J lost 7 bases. The chain's CDR3 is CASSSGRGLSLGTQYF. CDR3 coding DNA: TGTGCCAGCAGCTCAGGCAGGGGGCTTTCTCTGGGGACCCAGTACTTC. The full variable domain, completed using reference TRBV7-9 and TRBJ2-5, is DTGVSQNPRHKITKRGQNVTFRCDPISEHNRLYWYRQTLGQGPEFLTYFQNEAQLEKSRLLSDRFSAERPKGSFSTLEIQRTEQGDSAMYLCASSSGRGLSLGTQYFGPGTRLLVL.

The rearrangement links TRBV30 to TRBJ2-1; 7 bases line up with TRBD2. The trim removed 2 bases at V and 2 bases at J, leaving 6 bases unmatched. The length of the CDR3 is 15 residues. The germline V gene encodes CDR1 GTSNPN and CDR2 SVGIG (reference sequence). DNA of the CDR3: TGTGCCTGGAGTTTACGCGGGGGAGCCTACAATGAGCAGTTCTTC. Protein sequence: CAWSLRGGAYNEQFF.

V usage is TRBV11-1 and J usage is TRBJ2-7; perhaps TRBD2 as D (5 bases). V dropped 6 bases and J dropped 5 bases, with 20 bases sitting between them. The CDR3 is made up of 15 amino acids. Germline CDR1 and CDR2: SGHAT and FQDESV (reference sequence). In DNA, the CDR3 is TGTGCCAGCAGTTTACAACCCGGGGTTCGGAACGAGCAGTACTTC. Protein sequence: CASSLQPGVRNEQYF.

This chain joins TRBV24-1 and TRBJ2-3; TRBD2 matches 7 bases. This CDR3 is 16 amino acids long. The V gene end was trimmed by 2 bases and the J gene end by 6 bases; junction bases not matched to a gene: 10. Germline assignment: CDR1 KGHDR and CDR2 SFDVKD. The CDR3 loop reads CATSDSGQGGTDTQYF. The CDR3, as DNA: TGTGCCACCAGTGATTCGGGGCAGGGAGGGACCGATACGCAGTATTTT.

J is TRBJ2-7 and V is TRBV28; 14 positions match TRBD2. The CDR3 runs 15 residues. CDR1 is MDHEN and CDR2 is SYDVKM in the germline V gene. The trim removed 4 bases at V and 2 bases at J, leaving 1 base unmatched. In DNA form, the CDR3 reads TGTGCCAGCAGTTCGGGACTAGCGGGGGCCTACGAGCAGTACTTC. Amino acid sequence: CASSSGLAGAYEQYF.

This chain uses TRBV27 with TRBJ1-6; D remains unclear. This CDR3 has 15 amino acids. CDR1 and CDR2 from the germline V gene are MNHEY and SMNVEV (reference sequence). The ends were cut back, 2 bases at V and 9 bases at J, with 14 bases in the middle. DNA of the CDR3: TGTGCCAGCAGTTTAGAGCAGAGCGGGCGTTCACCCCTCCACTTT. Translating it yields CASSLEQSGRSPLHF.

V usage is TRBV6-5 and J usage is TRBJ1-5, with D hard to call. The CDR3 sequence is 13 residues long. Trimming shortened V by 7 bases and J by 1 base, and 8 bases separated the two germline ends. Germline V gene data show CDR1 as MNHEY and CDR2 as SVGAGI. The CDR3 DNA follows: TGTGCCAGCAAGCGGCAGAGCAATCAGCCCCAGCATTTT. Translation: CASKRQSNQPQHF.

V usage is TRBV14 and J usage is TRBJ2-7; possible D gene TRBD2, 6 bases. In germline, CDR1 is SGHDN, CDR2 FVKESK. V lost 4 bases and J 1 base, leaving 8 bases between the germline ends. This CDR3 has 13 amino acids. The CDR3 loop reads CASSLGGSYEQYF. The CDR3 DNA sequence: TGTGCCAGCAGCCTAGGAGGGTCCTACGAGCAGTACTTC. Together with reference TRBV14 and TRBJ2-7, the CDR3 gives the full variable domain: EAGVTQFPSHSVIEKGQTVTLRCDPISGHDNLYWYRRVMGKEIKFLLHFVKESKQDESGMPNNRFLAERTGGTYSTLKVQPAELEDSGVYFCASSLGGSYEQYFGPGTRLTVT.

The chain carries TRBV6-5 and TRBJ2-1; 7 bases are a match to TRBD2. From germline, CDR1 is MNHEY and CDR2 SVGAGI. The CDR3 has 14 residues. Trimming at V came to 3 bases and at J to 2 bases, leaving 1 base not matched to a gene. As DNA, the CDR3 is TGTGCCAGCAGTTATGGGGGGGCCTACAATGAGCAGTTCTTC. Translated, it gives CASSYGGAYNEQFF.

The chain carries TRBV5-1 and TRBJ2-2; 13 nucleotides agree with TRBD2. With 0 bases clipped from V and 7 bases from J, the junction kept 9 bases outside the gene matches. There are 18 residues in the CDR3. The V gene's germline CDR1 is SGHRS and CDR2 YFSETQ. In DNA form, the CDR3 reads TGCGCCAGCAGCTTGGTACTAGCGGGAGGGTCCCAGAGCGGGGAGCTGTTTTTT. Its translation is CASSLVLAGGSQSGELFF.

The rearrangement links TRBV28 to TRBJ2-1; 7 bases align to TRBD1. Trimming took 6 bases from V and 8 from J; bases not matched to a gene: 16. CDR1 is MDHEN and CDR2 is SYDVKM in the germline V gene. The CDR3 is 16 residues long. In DNA form, the CDR3 reads TGTGCCAGCAGGCCTAGGGGGCTGGGCGAGGGACATGAGCAGTTCTTC. Protein product: CASRPRGLGEGHEQFF.

The chain joins TRBV5-4 to TRBJ2-2; TRBD2 matches 11 bases. The CDR3 runs to 15 residues. The junction had 6 bases not matched to a gene; V was cut back by 4 bases and J by 7 bases. Per the germline V gene, CDR1 is SGHNT and CDR2 is YYREEE (reference sequence). CDR3 DNA: TGTGCCAGCAGCACCCTGGGACTAGCGGACGGGGAGCTGTTTTTT. It is translated as CASSTLGLADGELFF.

The J gene is TRBJ1-4, the V gene TRBV6-5; possibly TRBD1 for D (5 bases). V was cut by 8 bases and J by 0 bases, with 13 bases left in between. CDR3 length: 15 amino acids. Germline CDR1 MNHEY, CDR2 SVGAGI. CDR3 in DNA: TGTGCCAGCGGCCCCTTAGGGGCAACTAATGAAAAACTGTTTTTT. Protein sequence: CASGPLGATNEKLFF.

This sequence joins TRBV10-3 and TRBJ1-1; maybe TRBD1 (5 bases). V lost 2 bases and J lost 3, with 13 bases in between. Germline V gene sequence: CDR1 ENHRY, CDR2 SYGVKD. This CDR3 has 15 amino acids. CDR3 DNA: TGTGCCATCAGTGAGGGGGGGGGTTTGGACACTGAAGCTTTCTTT. It yields the protein CAISEGGGLDTEAFF.

The chain couples TRBV12-3 or TRBV12-4 to TRBJ2-7; 9 bases line up with TRBD1. CDR3 length: 13 amino acids. V gave up 5 bases and J gave up 4 bases; unmatched junction bases: 3. The CDR3, as DNA: TGTGCCAGCAGTGGGACAGGGAGGTACGAGCAGTACTTC. It translates to CASSGTGRYEQYF.

This chain connects TRBV9 to TRBJ1-4; 10 bases agree with TRBD1. This CDR3 is 17 amino acids long. V was pared by 3 bases and J by 3 bases, with 8 bases of the junction left unmatched. Germline V lookup: CDR1 SGDLS, CDR2 YYNGEE. CDR3: CASSATGGARPNEKLFF. The CDR3 coding sequence is TGTGCCAGCAGCGCGACAGGGGGCGCGAGGCCTAATGAAAAACTGTTTTTT. The whole variable domain, filled in from reference TRBV9 and TRBJ1-4, reads DSGVTQTPKHLITATGQRVTLRCSPRSGDLSVYWYQQSLDQGLQFLIQYYNGEERAKGNILERFSAQQFPDLHSELNLSSLELGDSALYFCASSATGGARPNEKLFFGSGTQLSVL.

In this sample, this clone turned up a few times. The chain couples TRBV19 to TRBJ2-7; TRBD1 aligns across 8 bases. Trimming cost V 0 bases and J 3 bases; bases outside gene matches: 4. Germline CDR1 reads LNHDA; CDR2 reads SQIVND (reference sequence). The CDR3 has 15 residues. CDR3 nucleotides: TGTGCCAGTAGTATAGATGGACAGGGTGGCTACGAGCAGTACTTC. Amino acids: CASSIDGQGGYEQYF. The full variable domain, with the rest looked up from reference TRBV19 and TRBJ2-7, is DGGITQSPKYLFRKEGQNVTLSCEQNLNHDAMYWYRQDPGQGLRLIYYSQIVNDFQKGDIAEGYSVSREKKESFPLTVTSAQKNPTAFYLCASSIDGQGGYEQYFGPGTRLTVT.

The rearrangement links TRBV5-1 to TRBJ1-6; D perhaps matches TRBD1 (5 bases). The CDR3 sequence is 14 residues long. CDR1 SGHRS and CDR2 YFSETQ come from the germline V gene. Trimming pared 5 bases from V and 9 bases from J, leaving 15 bases between. CDR3 sequence reads: CASSQDMYGSPLHF. CDR3 DNA sequence: TGCGCCAGCAGTCAGGACATGTATGGTTCACCCCTCCACTTT. Full variable domain (remainder filled in from reference TRBV5-1 and TRBJ1-6): KAGVTQTPRYLIKTRGQQVTLSCSPISGHRSVSWYQQTPGQGLQFLFEYFSETQRNKGNFPGRFSGRQFSNSRSEMNVSTLELGDSALYLCASSQDMYGSPLHFGNGTRLTVT.